Sequencing of this T cell receptor (beta chain) was carried out in a study of CD8+CD57+ T cells in acquired aplastic anemia. This clonotype was picked up one time. Antigen unknown. CDR3 size: 16 residues. The V and J ends lost 1 base and 7 bases, in that order; junction bases with no gene match: 6. Whoever was chosen for sequencing had shown CD8+CD57+ cell expansion by flow cytometry. TCR beta VDJ and CDR3 were profiled, and genomic DNA was the template. TCRdb used MiXCR to reprocess the reads, holding one entry per CDR3 protein. The sample lists roughly 150,000 distinct CDR3 sequences, roughly 45% occurring once. Study-wide points: Comparison of patients with controls identified 25 to 35 shared CD8+ CDR3 sequences.

The chain joins TRBV12-3 or TRBV12-4 to TRBJ1-6, with 8 bases identical to TRBD1. The TCR sequence derives from a human donor with aplastic anemia. The specimen was sorted CD4+, CD8+, or CD8+CD57+ T cells (not recorded which) from PBMCs. The CDR3 here is CASSLVGQGGNSPLHF. The CDR3 bases are TGTGCCAGCAGTTTAGTTGGACAGGGAGGAAATTCACCCCTCCACTTT.